Listed here are 25 T cell receptor beta chains from one sample, sequenced in a study of blood T cell repertoires in COVID-19. Method: immunoSEQ multiplex PCR; TCRdb's copy keeps in-frame clones and lacks some. The repertoire holds tens of thousands of clones, with about 80% as singletons. Sequences were obtained from peripheral blood. These receptors were taken from a woman in her seventies with acute or convalescent COVID-19.

On this clone itself: At one end the junction does not follow the germline gene, possibly because of a read error. The V gene is TRBV10-3, the J gene TRBJ2-3; TRBD1 is a possible D gene (5 bases). Per germline, CDR1 ENHRY and CDR2 SYGVKD. This CDR3 is built from 16 residues. CDR3 in DNA: TGTGCCATCAGAGAGTGGGGCAGTACTAGCACAGATACGCAGTATTTT. The encoded protein is CAIREWGSTSTDTQYF.

The genes are TRBV20-1 and TRBJ2-1, with 8 bases identical to TRBD1. Germline V lookup: CDR1 DFQATT, CDR2 SNEGSKA (reference sequence). This CDR3 is 16 amino acids long. The junction had 12 bases not matched to a gene; V was cut back by 3 bases and J by 5 bases. Here the CDR3 DNA reads TGCAGTGCTAGTATACCACCCGGGACAGGAAACAATGAGCAGTTCTTC. Its translation: CSASIPPGTGNNEQFF.

The chain is built from TRBV5-4 and TRBJ2-5; TRBD2 matches at 15 bases. With 4 bases clipped from V and 3 bases from J, the junction kept 7 bases outside the gene matches. CDR1 is SGHNT, CDR2 YYREEE, per germline (reference sequence). This CDR3 region has 17 residues. The CDR3 coding sequence is TGTGCCAGCAGCCAACCGGGACTAGCGGGGGGCAAAGAGACCCAGTACTTC. This gives the protein CASSQPGLAGGKETQYF.

Points on this clone: Different DNA sequences within this sample yield the same CDR3. The chain employs TRBV18 and TRBJ1-2, with 7 positions matching TRBD1. CDR1 is KGHSH and CDR2 is LQKENI in the germline V gene. CDR3 length: 12 amino acids. With 6 bases clipped from V and 4 bases from J, the junction kept 2 bases outside the gene matches. This CDR3 reads CASSRDSYGYTF. The DNA for the CDR3 is TGTGCCAGCTCCAGGGACAGCTATGGCTACACCTTC.

This chain joins TRBV24-1 and TRBJ1-2; 10 bases align to TRBD1. The CDR3 spans 16 residues. J gave up 4 bases and V 4 bases, and 8 bases lay outside the gene matches. The V gene's germline CDR1 is KGHDR and CDR2 SFDVKD. The CDR3 region is CATSDPGTGDLYGYTF. The CDR3 region has the DNA TGTGCCACCAGTGACCCCGGGACAGGGGACCTCTATGGCTACACCTTC.

The rearrangement links TRBV7-2 to TRBJ1-4; 9 nucleotides match TRBD1. This CDR3 spans 15 amino acids. The germline V gene encodes CDR1 SGHTA and CDR2 FQGNSA. With V trimmed by 5 bases and J by 8 bases, 9 bases remained unmatched. CDR3 DNA: TGTGCCAGCAGCCGCAGGACAGGGGTGGGGGAAAAACTGTTTTTT. Translation gives CASSRRTGVGEKLFF.

The DNA of the CDR3 is TGTGCCAGCTCACCACGTACAGAGGGGGCGCCTGGCTACACCTTC. This gives the protein CASSPRTEGAPGYTF. The chain carries TRBV18 and TRBJ1-2; TRBD1 matches at 7 bases. V gave up 1 base and J gave up 7 bases; unmatched junction bases: 9. The V gene's germline CDR1 is KGHSH and CDR2 LQKENI. The CDR3 totals 15 residues.

This clone was counted once. The rearrangement links TRBV10-3 to TRBJ1-1; D may be TRBD1 (5 bases). Germline V gene lookup returns CDR1 ENHRY and CDR2 SYGVKD. This CDR3 is 15 amino acids long. With 0 bases removed from V and 1 base from J, the gap between germline ends came to 9 bases. CDR3 loop: CAISESRDGNTEAFF. The CDR3 DNA reads as TGTGCCATCAGTGAGTCGCGGGACGGGAACACTGAAGCTTTCTTT.

The CDR3 region is CASSFSGGDVEQFF. CDR3 nucleotide sequence: TGCGCCAGCAGCTTCAGCGGGGGGGATGTTGAGCAGTTCTTC. The chain couples TRBV5-1 to TRBJ2-1; 10 bases fit TRBD2. CDR1 SGHRS and CDR2 YFSETQ come from the germline V gene. The CDR3 runs to 14 residues. V gave up 2 bases and J gave up 9 bases; unmatched junction bases: 5.

The J gene is TRBJ1-2, the V gene TRBV30; D is unclear. The CDR3 is 11 residues long. Trimming took off 2 bases at V and 8 bases at J, with 9 bases between the two ends. The germline V gene has CDR1 GTSNPN and CDR2 SVGIG (reference sequence). CDR3 coding DNA: TGTGCCTGGAGTCCGGGGATCGGCTACACCTTC. Protein: CAWSPGIGYTF.

The rearrangement joins TRBV7-2 to TRBJ2-1; 7 nucleotides agree with TRBD1. With V trimmed by 7 bases and J by 4 bases, 7 bases remained unmatched. This CDR3 is built from 14 residues. Germline V gene sequence: CDR1 SGHTA, CDR2 FQGNSA. In nucleotides, the CDR3 is TGTGCCAGCAACCGACAGGGTGGGTACAATGAGCAGTTCTTC. Protein: CASNRQGGYNEQFF.

The J gene is TRBJ1-5, the V gene TRBV5-5; 9 nucleotides agree with TRBD1. J gave up 4 bases and V 1 base, and 3 bases lay outside the gene matches. This CDR3 has 15 residues. Germline V gene data show CDR1 as SGHKS and CDR2 as YYEKEE (reference sequence). CDR3 loop: CASSLTDRGNQPQHF. In DNA form, the CDR3 reads TGTGCCAGCAGCTTGACCGACAGGGGGAATCAGCCCCAGCATTTT.

V usage is TRBV7-6 and J usage is TRBJ2-1; perhaps TRBD2 as D (5 bases). CDR1 and CDR2 from the germline V gene are SGHVS and FNYEAQ. The CDR3 has 17 amino acids. With 1 base removed from V and 0 bases from J, the gap between germline ends came to 13 bases. Written as DNA, the CDR3 is TGTGCCAGCAGCTTAGAGTGGCGGGTTAGCTCCTACAATGAGCAGTTCTTC. Translation: CASSLEWRVSSYNEQFF.

The chain employs TRBV11-2 and TRBJ1-2, with TRBD1 matching over 8 bases. The J segment lost 8 bases and the V segment lost 1 base, leaving 6 bases of the junction unmatched. Germline-derived CDR1 and CDR2 are SGHAT and FQNNGV. This CDR3 is built from 14 residues. The CDR3 nucleotides are TGTGCCAGCAGCTTAGGACAGGGGAATAGCGGCTACACCTTC. As protein: CASSLGQGNSGYTF.

The chain couples TRBV2 to TRBJ2-1; 13 bases fit TRBD2. This CDR3 contains 14 residues. Germline trimming cut 4 bases from V and 9 bases from J; bases unmatched to any gene: 3. CDR1 is SNHLY and CDR2 is FYNNEI in the germline V gene. The CDR3 is CASSGRLAGGEQFF. CDR3 DNA sequence: TGTGCCAGCAGTGGGAGACTAGCGGGGGGTGAGCAGTTCTTC.

This clone was seen only a few times. The V gene is TRBV7-3, the J gene TRBJ2-5; D gene ambiguous. The germline V gene has CDR1 SGHTA and CDR2 FQGTGA. The CDR3 is 13 residues long. Trimming removed 3 bases from V and 0 bases from J, with 5 bases in between. CDR3 sequence reads: CASSFSYQETQYF. As DNA, the CDR3 is TGTGCCAGCAGCTTCTCTTACCAAGAGACCCAGTACTTC.

This chain links TRBV5-1 with TRBJ1-3; unclear D gene. V lost 5 bases and J 0 bases, leaving 9 bases between the germline ends. The CDR3 runs 14 residues. From germline, CDR1 is SGHRS and CDR2 YFSETQ. DNA of the CDR3: TGCGCCAGCAGAGCGGGCAGCTCTGGAAACACCATATATTTT. Translating gives CASRAGSSGNTIYF.

The V call is TRBV4-1, the J call TRBJ1-3; 7 bases line up with TRBD1. CDR3 length: 17 residues. The germline gives CDR1 MGHRA, CDR2 YSYEKL. The junction had 7 bases not matched to a gene; V was cut back by 1 base and J by 1 base. The CDR3 nucleotides are TGCGCCAGCAGCCAAGCCGCCTTGACAGGGTCTGGAAACACCATATATTTT. As protein: CASSQAALTGSGNTIYF.

The chain couples TRBV2 to TRBJ2-5; TRBD2 matches 9 bases. This CDR3 has 15 residues. The J segment lost 5 bases and the V segment lost 3 bases, leaving 7 bases of the junction unmatched. Germline lookup yields CDR1 SNHLY and CDR2 FYNNEI. DNA for the CDR3: TGTGCCAGCAGTGACGGCGGGGGGGCCATTGAGACCCAGTACTTC. It yields the protein CASSDGGGAIETQYF.

This clone turned up a few times. CDR3 DNA sequence: TGTGCCAGCAGCTTGCGGGGTATGACGGAGACCCAGTACTTC. This gives the protein CASSLRGMTETQYF. This chain connects TRBV5-4 to TRBJ2-5, with D tentatively TRBD2 (5 bases). From germline, CDR1 is SGHNT and CDR2 YYREEE (reference sequence). The CDR3 is 14 residues long. With 1 base removed from V and 5 bases from J, the gap between germline ends came to 12 bases.

The chain carries TRBV27 and TRBJ2-3; D is undetermined. The CDR3 is 13 residues long. The V end was cut by 5 bases, the J end by 0 bases, with 6 bases between. Per germline, CDR1 MNHEY and CDR2 SMNVEV (reference sequence). The CDR3 region has the DNA TGTGCCAGCAGTACTTTCAGCACAGATACGCAGTATTTT. Protein sequence: CASSTFSTDTQYF.

The rearrangement joins TRBV14 to TRBJ1-1; D uncertain. Between the trimmed V and J ends, which lost 3 bases and 3 bases, there was a span of 17 bases. CDR3 length: 16 amino acids. CDR1 and CDR2 (germline): SGHDN, FVKESK. CDR3 DNA: TGTGCCAGCAGCCATCCCCGAACCCCAGGATACACTGAAGCTTTCTTT. Translated: CASSHPRTPGYTEAFF.

The chain uses TRBV2 and TRBJ1-2; 7 positions match TRBD1. The CDR3 runs to 14 residues. Germline CDR1 is SNHLY and CDR2 is FYNNEI. Trimming cost V 7 bases and J 8 bases; bases outside gene matches: 13. This CDR3 reads CASKRTGLPSGYTF. CDR3 coding DNA: TGTGCCAGCAAAAGGACAGGATTGCCTAGCGGCTACACCTTC.

The rearrangement joins TRBV7-6 to TRBJ2-7, with 7 nucleotides matching TRBD1. The V gene's germline CDR1 is SGHVS and CDR2 FNYEAQ. Germline trimming cut 5 bases from V and 9 bases from J; bases unmatched to any gene: 16. CDR3 length: 15 residues. In nucleotides, the CDR3 is TGTGCCAGCAGCCCAGAGGGACAGAGGTTTGACGGGCAGTACTTC. Translated, it gives CASSPEGQRFDGQYF.

The gene calls are TRBV11-2 and TRBJ2-3, with 8 nucleotides matching TRBD1. In germline, CDR1 is SGHAT, CDR2 FQNNGV. The length of the CDR3 is 15 residues. V lost 5 bases and J lost 2; bases outside the gene matches: 6. The CDR3 loop reads CASSPDRDNTDTQYF. CDR3 nucleotide sequence: TGTGCCAGCAGCCCGGACAGGGATAACACAGATACGCAGTATTTT.